A single sample is the source of the 19 T cell receptor beta chains below, sequenced in a study of cytomegalovirus exposure and HLA in healthy donors. In the PCR, 60 Vbeta and 13 Jbeta primers were used. Sequencing was performed with immunoSEQ multiplex PCR; in TCRdb, only in-frame clones are kept and a portion is missing. The sample holds about 120,000 clones, 81% seen once. The sequencing input was PBMCs. The receptor source for this set is a woman aged 25 to 39 in good health and CMV-seronegative.

V is TRBV7-9 and J is TRBJ2-7; TRBD1 matches 8 bases. Germline loops: CDR1 SEHNR, CDR2 FQNEAQ (reference sequence). CDR3 length: 15 residues. Trimming removed 3 bases from V and 1 base from J; junction bases left unmatched: 5. CDR3 residues: CASSLRQGPSYEQYF. The CDR3 coding sequence is TGTGCCAGCAGCTTGAGACAGGGGCCTTCCTACGAGCAGTACTTC.

About this clone: The same CDR3 arises from other DNA sequences in this sample as well. V gene TRBV7-2 combines with J gene TRBJ2-5, with D possibly being TRBD2 (5 bases). This CDR3 is built from 15 residues. V was cut by 1 base and J by 1 base, with 10 bases left in between. Germline loops: CDR1 SGHTA, CDR2 FQGNSA. Here the CDR3 reads CASSLGGVSQETQYF. The CDR3, as DNA: TGTGCCAGCAGCTTAGGGGGAGTCTCCCAAGAGACCCAGTACTTC.

The J gene is TRBJ2-7, the V gene TRBV18; tentatively, D is TRBD1 (6 bases). With 6 bases removed from V and 2 bases from J, the gap between germline ends came to 11 bases. CDR1 KGHSH and CDR2 LQKENI come from the germline V gene. The CDR3 consists of 13 residues. The chain's CDR3 is CASSDSRAYEQYF. The CDR3 bases are TGTGCCAGCTCGGACAGCCGGGCCTACGAGCAGTACTTC.

The chain has TRBV27 and TRBJ2-7; D is ambiguous. The CDR3 sequence is 11 residues long. V shed 6 bases and J shed 0 bases, with 3 bases lying between them. The germline CDR1 and CDR2 sequences are MNHEY and SMNVEV (reference sequence). The CDR3 nucleotides are TGTGCCAGCAGGCGCTCCTACGAGCAGTACTTC. Translation: CASRRSYEQYF.

The rearrangement links TRBV7-9 to TRBJ2-7; possible D gene TRBD1, 5 bases. CDR1 and CDR2 (germline): SEHNR, FQNEAQ (reference sequence). The CDR3 length is 15 residues. V lost 5 bases and J 2 bases, leaving 16 bases between the germline ends. CDR3 protein: CASSPGAGTTYEQYF. The CDR3 DNA sequence: TGTGCCAGCAGCCCTGGGGCAGGAACAACCTACGAGCAGTACTTC.

This clone turned up a few times. V gene TRBV9 combines with J gene TRBJ1-1; D is unclear. The V end was cut by 3 bases, the J end by 3 bases, with 9 bases between. This CDR3 has 13 amino acids. Germline values: CDR1 SGDLS, CDR2 YYNGEE. As DNA, the CDR3 is TGTGCCAGCAGCGAGAGGGTGGACACTGAAGCTTTCTTT. Protein sequence: CASSERVDTEAFF.

This chain links TRBV6-1 with TRBJ2-7; 8 positions match TRBD1. There are 15 residues in the CDR3. J gave up 12 bases and V 5 bases, and 18 bases lay outside the gene matches. Germline-derived CDR1 and CDR2 are MNHNS and SASEGT. The CDR3 DNA is TGTGCCAGCAGTAGCGGACAGGGCGCGGCCCGCGGACCGTACTTC. Protein: CASSSGQGAARGPYF.

The chain joins TRBV6-4 to TRBJ2-2; weak D call: TRBD1 (8 bases). In germline, CDR1 is MRHNA, CDR2 SNTAGT. This CDR3 is 15 amino acids long. Between the trimmed V and J ends, which lost 6 bases and 4 bases, there was a span of 15 bases. CDR3 region: CASRGQGGGTGELFF. DNA of the CDR3: TGTGCCAGCAGAGGACAGGGAGGGGGCACCGGGGAGCTGTTTTTT.

The rearrangement uses TRBV6-1 and TRBJ1-2, with a possible D match to TRBD1 (5 bases). The V gene lost 4 bases and the J gene lost 5 bases, with 11 bases spanning the gap. This CDR3 is built from 13 residues. Germline lookup yields CDR1 MNHNS and CDR2 SASEGT. The CDR3: CASSVEGAYGYTF. Here the CDR3 DNA reads TGTGCCAGCAGTGTAGAAGGGGCGTATGGCTACACCTTC.

V gene TRBV27 combines with J gene TRBJ2-1, with 7 bases matching TRBD2. CDR1 MNHEY and CDR2 SMNVEV come from the germline V gene (reference sequence). Trimming cost V 2 bases and J 4 bases; bases outside gene matches: 8. This CDR3 has 16 amino acids. The CDR3 protein is CASSLNGRAEYNEQFF. The CDR3 DNA reads as TGTGCCAGCAGTTTAAATGGGAGGGCCGAATACAATGAGCAGTTCTTC.

The V gene is TRBV6-5, the J gene TRBJ2-7; 7 positions match TRBD1. J was trimmed by 1 base and V by 2 bases; bases with no gene match: 2. The CDR3 is 14 residues long. Germline V CDR1 and CDR2: MNHEY, SVGAGI. The CDR3 is CASSYPRGSYEQYF. The CDR3 DNA reads TGTGCCAGCAGTTACCCCAGGGGGTCCTACGAGCAGTACTTC.

The genes are TRBV5-4 and TRBJ2-5; tentative D call: TRBD1 (6 bases). The CDR3 has 17 amino acids. V lost 2 bases to trimming and J lost 2 bases, with 19 bases between them. The germline V gene encodes CDR1 SGHNT and CDR2 YYREEE (reference sequence). Written as DNA, the CDR3 is TGTGCCAGCAGCTTAAGATCGGACAGTTATTTTCAAGAGACCCAGTACTTC. Amino acid sequence: CASSLRSDSYFQETQYF.

The chain recombines TRBV6-5 with TRBJ2-2; 8 nucleotides match TRBD2. The CDR3 runs to 14 residues. CDR1 MNHEY and CDR2 SVGAGI come from the germline V gene. V was clipped by 5 bases and J by 7 bases; unmatched bases: 6. The chain's CDR3 is CASSRAGVVGELFF. The CDR3 DNA sequence: TGTGCCAGCAGTCGAGCGGGAGTGGTCGGGGAGCTGTTTTTT.

V usage is TRBV19 and J usage is TRBJ2-3, with 16 bases aligning to TRBD2. CDR1 is LNHDA and CDR2 is SQIVND in the germline V gene (reference sequence). CDR3 length equals 18 residues. V lost 5 bases, J lost 2 bases, and 7 bases stayed unmatched. The DNA of the CDR3 is TGTGCCAGTAGTTCGGGACTAGCGGGAGGGCCCTTCACAGATACGCAGTATTTT. Protein sequence: CASSSGLAGGPFTDTQYF. The full variable domain, completed using reference TRBV19 and TRBJ2-3, is DGGITQSPKYLFRKEGQNVTLSCEQNLNHDAMYWYRQDPGQGLRLIYYSQIVNDFQKGDIAEGYSVSREKKESFPLTVTSAQKNPTAFYLCASSSGLAGGPFTDTQYFGPGTRLTVL.

This clone was detected only a few times. The rearrangement uses TRBV6-6 and TRBJ1-3; tentative D call: TRBD1 (6 bases). CDR3 length: 14 amino acids. Trimming left V 2 bases short and J 4 bases short, with 9 bases between. Germline loops: CDR1 MNHNY, CDR2 SVGAGI (reference sequence). As DNA, the CDR3 is TGTGCCAGCAGTTACGGGACAACAGGAAACACCATATATTTT. This sequence encodes CASSYGTTGNTIYF.

The rearrangement links TRBV7-9 to TRBJ2-7; D is uncertain. Trimming cost V 1 base and J 3 bases, with 7 bases left between them. Germline V CDR1 and CDR2: SEHNR, FQNEAQ (reference sequence). The CDR3 consists of 13 residues. CDR3 protein: CASSLELLYEQYF. The CDR3 nucleotides read TGTGCCAGCAGCTTAGAACTACTCTACGAGCAGTACTTC.

The chain links TRBV5-4 to TRBJ2-6, with TRBD2 as a possible D gene (6 bases). CDR1 is SGHNT and CDR2 is YYREEE in the germline V gene (reference sequence). Trimming removed 4 bases from V and 1 base from J, with 9 bases in between. The CDR3 totals 15 residues. CDR3 in amino acids: CASSVGGSGANVLTF. The CDR3 DNA reads as TGTGCCAGCAGCGTTGGGGGGTCTGGGGCCAACGTCCTGACTTTC. Based on the CDR3 plus reference TRBV5-4 and TRBJ2-6, the full variable domain is ETGVTQSPTHLIKTRGQQVTLRCSSQSGHNTVSWYQQALGQGPQFIFQYYREEENGRGNFPPRFSGLQFPNYSSELNVNALELDDSALYLCASSVGGSGANVLTFGAGSRLTVL.

The CDR3: CASTSGSTNEKLFF. CDR3 DNA: TGTGCCAGTACCTCTGGCTCAACTAATGAAAAACTGTTTTTT. The chain joins TRBV19 to TRBJ1-4; D gene uncertain. V was pared by 7 bases and J by 0 bases, with 9 bases between. This CDR3 comprises 14 residues. CDR1 is LNHDA and CDR2 is SQIVND in the germline V gene (reference sequence).

The rearrangement links TRBV19 to TRBJ2-6; 8 bases map to TRBD2. CDR1 and CDR2 from the germline V gene are LNHDA and SQIVND (reference sequence). V was pared by 6 bases and J by 2 bases, with 6 bases of the junction left unmatched. CDR3 length: 16 amino acids. Here the CDR3 DNA reads TGTGCCAGTAGCGAGTTGGGACTAGCTGGGGCCAACGTCCTGACTTTC. It yields the protein CASSELGLAGANVLTF.